Reported below is one T cell receptor beta chain. This sample was included in a study of PD-L1 blockade in urothelial cancer. Study-wide background: Study patients had been treated with 0 to 3 previous chemotherapy regimens.

Time point described: peripheral blood 6 weeks after treatment start. All patients handed over anywhere from 1 to 8 samples, pretreatment and on-treatment. Assay: immunoSEQ multiplex PCR; the TCRdb copy retains only in-frame clones and omits some. The table has about 76,000 clones, around 93% seen once; the top ten hold roughly 0.8%. The germline V gene encodes CDR1 MNHNS and CDR2 SASEGT. CDR3 size: 16 residues. V was pared by 2 bases and J by 1 base, with 4 bases of the junction left unmatched. This TCR derives from a woman over 75 with urothelial cancer. The chain couples TRBV6-1 to TRBJ1-3, with TRBD1 matching over 8 bases. This material consisted of PBMCs, taken around atezolizumab (anti-PD-L1) treatment. The CDR3 DNA reads TGTGCCAGCAGTGAACAGGGGGCTGAGTCTGGAAACACCATATATTTT. This sequence encodes CASSEQGAESGNTIYF.